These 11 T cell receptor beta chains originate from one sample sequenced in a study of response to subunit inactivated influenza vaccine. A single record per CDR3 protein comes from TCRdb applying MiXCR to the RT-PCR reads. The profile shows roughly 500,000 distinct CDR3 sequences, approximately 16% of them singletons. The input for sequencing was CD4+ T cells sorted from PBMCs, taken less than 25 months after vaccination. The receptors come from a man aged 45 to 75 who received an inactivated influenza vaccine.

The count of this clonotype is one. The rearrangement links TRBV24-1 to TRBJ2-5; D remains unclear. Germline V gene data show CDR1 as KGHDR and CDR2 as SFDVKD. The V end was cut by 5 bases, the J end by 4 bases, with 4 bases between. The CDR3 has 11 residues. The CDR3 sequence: CATSGGETQYF. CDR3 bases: TGTGCCACCAGTGGAGGAGAGACCCAGTACTTC.

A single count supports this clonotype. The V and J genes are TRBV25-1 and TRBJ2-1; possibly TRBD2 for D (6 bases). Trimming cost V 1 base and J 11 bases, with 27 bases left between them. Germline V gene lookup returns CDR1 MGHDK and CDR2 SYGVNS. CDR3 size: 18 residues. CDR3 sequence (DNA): TGTGCCAGCAGTGAATTTGGTGCGTCGGGAAGCTCACTAGCAAAGCAGTTCTTC. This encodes CASSEFGASGSSLAKQFF.

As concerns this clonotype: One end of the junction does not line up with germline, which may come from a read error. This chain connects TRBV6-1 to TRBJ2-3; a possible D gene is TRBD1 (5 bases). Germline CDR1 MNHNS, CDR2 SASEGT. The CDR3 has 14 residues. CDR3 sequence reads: CGSRATGSTDTQYF. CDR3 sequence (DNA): TGTGGCAGCAGGGCGACTGGATCAACAGATACGCAGTATTTT.

The CDR3 spells CASSLRGGVFYEQYF. The DNA of the CDR3 is TGTGCCAGCAGCTTAAGGGGGGGAGTCTTCTACGAGCAGTACTTC. The chain combines TRBV11-2 with TRBJ2-7; tentatively, D is TRBD2 (7 bases). Trimming shortened V by 2 bases and J by 3 bases, and 14 bases separated the two germline ends. This CDR3 region has 15 residues. CDR1 is SGHAT and CDR2 is FQNNGV in the germline V gene.

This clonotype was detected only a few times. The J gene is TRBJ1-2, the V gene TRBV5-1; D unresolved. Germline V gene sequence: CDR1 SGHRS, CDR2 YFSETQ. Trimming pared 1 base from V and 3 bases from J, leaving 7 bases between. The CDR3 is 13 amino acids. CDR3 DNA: TGCGCCAGCAGCTTGCGGGTAGACTATGGCTACACCTTC. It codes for CASSLRVDYGYTF.

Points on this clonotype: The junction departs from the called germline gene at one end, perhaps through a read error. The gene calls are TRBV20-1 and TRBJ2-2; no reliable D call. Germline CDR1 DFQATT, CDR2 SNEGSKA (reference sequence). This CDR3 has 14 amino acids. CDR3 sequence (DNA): TGCAGTGCTAGCTCCATGGGGAACCCCGGGGAGCTGTTTTTT. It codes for CSASSMGNPGELFF.

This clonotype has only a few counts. CDR3 region: CASSLHGAGNNQPQHF. The DNA for the CDR3 is TGTGCCAGCAGCTTACATGGGGCTGGAAACAATCAGCCCCAGCATTTT. The J gene is TRBJ1-5, the V gene TRBV7-2; weak D call: TRBD1 (5 bases). Germline values: CDR1 SGHTA, CDR2 FQGNSA. V lost 2 bases and J lost 3, with 14 bases in between. The CDR3 consists of 16 residues.

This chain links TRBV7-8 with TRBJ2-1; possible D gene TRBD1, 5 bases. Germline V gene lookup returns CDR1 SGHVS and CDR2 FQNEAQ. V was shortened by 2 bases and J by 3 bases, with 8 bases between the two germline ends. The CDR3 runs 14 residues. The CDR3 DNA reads TGTGCCAGCAGCTTACGCAGGGACTACAATGAGCAGTTCTTC. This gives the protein CASSLRRDYNEQFF.

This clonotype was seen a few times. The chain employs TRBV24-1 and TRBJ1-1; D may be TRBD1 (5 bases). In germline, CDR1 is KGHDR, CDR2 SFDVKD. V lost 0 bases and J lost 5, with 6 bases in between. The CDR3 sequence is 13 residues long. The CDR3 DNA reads TGTGCCACCAGTGATTTGCGGGGGACTGAAGCTTTCTTT. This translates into CATSDLRGTEAFF.

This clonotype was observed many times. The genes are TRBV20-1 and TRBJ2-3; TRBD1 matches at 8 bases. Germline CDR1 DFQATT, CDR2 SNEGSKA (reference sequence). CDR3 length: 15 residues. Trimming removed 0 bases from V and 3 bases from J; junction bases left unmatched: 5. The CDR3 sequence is CSARDRGRLTDTQYF. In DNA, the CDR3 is TGCAGTGCTAGAGACAGGGGGCGCTTAACAGATACGCAGTATTTT.

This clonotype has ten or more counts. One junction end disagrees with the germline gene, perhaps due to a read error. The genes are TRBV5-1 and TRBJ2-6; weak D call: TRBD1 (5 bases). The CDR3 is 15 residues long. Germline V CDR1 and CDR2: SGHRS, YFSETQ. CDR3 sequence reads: CASSLDSSGANVLTF. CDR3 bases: TGTGCCAGCAGCTTAGACAGCTCTGGGGCCAACGTCCTGACTTTC. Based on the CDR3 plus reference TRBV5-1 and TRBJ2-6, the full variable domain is KAGVTQTPRYLIKTRGQQVTLSCSPISGHRSVSWYQQTPGQGLQFLFEYFSETQRNKGNFPGRFSGRQFSNSRSEMNVSTLELGDSALYLCASSLDSSGANVLTFGAGSRLTVL.